This TCR beta chain was recorded in a study of CD8+ T cells in alopecia areata. Turning to the study itself: The duration of tofacitinib was 6 to 18 months, with 6 months off drug afterward. Severity was scored as percentage of affected scalp area in treated patients. Whole-study findings and limits: Clonality was higher in lesional than normal scalp, especially in alopecia totalis/universalis. In scalp and blood during tofacitinib, many expanded lesional clones persisted.

Germline V gene sequence: CDR1 SGHRS, CDR2 YFSETQ. Unmatched junction bases numbered 4, after V lost 4 bases and J lost 2 bases. CDR3 length equals 15 residues. Treatment: oral pan-JAK inhibitor, 5-10 mg twice daily. Of note for this clone: Its antigen remains unknown.

Sequencing templates came from extracted RNA that was reverse transcribed into cDNA. Clones were read by immunoSEQ multiplex PCR, and TCRdb kept only the in-frame ones, dropping some. The sample carries 200,000 to 250,000 clones, roughly 56% recorded once. The rearrangement uses TRBV5-1 and TRBJ2-5; 11 bases line up with TRBD2. Sequenced here: CD4+ T cells sorted from blood, sampled at week 4, from a patient treated with tofacitinib. The sequence was obtained from a human donor with alopecia areata. CDR3 amino acids: CASSGTSGAQETQYF. CDR3 DNA: TGCGCCAGCAGCGGGACTAGCGGTGCGCAAGAGACCCAGTACTTC.